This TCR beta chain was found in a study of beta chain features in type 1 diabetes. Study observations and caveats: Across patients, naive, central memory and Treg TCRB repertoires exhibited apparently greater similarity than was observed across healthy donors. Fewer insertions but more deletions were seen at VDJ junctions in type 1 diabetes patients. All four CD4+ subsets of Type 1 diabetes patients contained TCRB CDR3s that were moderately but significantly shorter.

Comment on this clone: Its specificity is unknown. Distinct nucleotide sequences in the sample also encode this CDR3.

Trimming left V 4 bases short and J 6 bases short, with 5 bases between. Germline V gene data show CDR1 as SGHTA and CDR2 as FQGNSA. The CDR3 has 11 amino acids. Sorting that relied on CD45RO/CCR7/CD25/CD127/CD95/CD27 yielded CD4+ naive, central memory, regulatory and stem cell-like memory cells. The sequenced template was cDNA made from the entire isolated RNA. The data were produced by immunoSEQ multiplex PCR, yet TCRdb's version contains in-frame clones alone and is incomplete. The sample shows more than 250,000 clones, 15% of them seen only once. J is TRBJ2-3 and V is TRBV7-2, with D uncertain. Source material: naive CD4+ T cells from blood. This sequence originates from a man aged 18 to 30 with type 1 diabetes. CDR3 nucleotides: TGTGCCAGCAGCTCTTCCGATACGCAGTATTTT. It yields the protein CASSSSDTQYF.